This T cell receptor (beta chain) came from a study of blood T cell repertoires in COVID-19 (dated by TCRdb to 2018 to 2021). Study-level background: Samples from collaborators originated in the United States, Italy and Spain and spanned both the acute and convalescent phases of COVID-19. The repertoires were released in a freely available public database meant as a resource for research on the immune response to SARS-CoV-2. The sample metadata nearly always contained a de-identified subject ID, COVID-19 status, age in years and sex. HLA class I and class II types, where available, came from metadata supplied by the sample provider rather than from assay-based typing. The prospective study material was composed of cDNA or gDNA derived from T cells, B-cell-depleted T cells, or PBMCs. Deeply sampled blood TCRbeta repertoires from subjects exposed to, actively infected with, or recovered from COVID-19 were included in the dataset. Samples were obtained from the ongoing ImmuneRACE study (first 160 participants) and from some 1,300 subjects provided by 6 global collaborators.

A remark on this clone: There is no known antigen for this receptor. Qualities for individual bases were not recorded, and no much larger clone is one base off.

General conclusions and limits of the study: The quantity of clinical and demographic metadata differed by source and by participant and was supplied without curation.

The immunoSEQ Assay, a bias-controlled multiplex PCR, was used to amplify TCRbeta CDR3 regions from genomic DNA. In the source study's methods: Nucleated cell counts per sample were estimated from amplification of reference gene primers within the assay. To quantify the absolute abundance of each unique TCRbeta CDR3 rearrangement, sequence reads were collapsed and filtered. For each sample, productive Simpson clonality was calculated as the square root of Simpson's diversity index across productive rearrangements. Held by TCRdb, this immuneACCESS table contains in-frame sequences only and omits some clones. Under half of the omission traces to an unresolved V gene where checked; the cause of the rest is unknown. V and J calls and clone size are given by that table; D and trimming were obtained from the DNA. Across this sample there are 95,000 or so clones, with roughly 86% seen only once. The ten largest clones take up about a sixth of the sample.

CDR3 length: 16 amino acids, cysteine to phenylalanine. Left in the record is the CDR3 DNA by itself, 48 bases read in frame from the first base. Compared with germline, V lacks 5 bases and J lacks 1 base; bases without a gene match: 11. In the germline V gene, CDR1 corresponds to SGHRS and CDR2 to YFSETQ. The collaborating institutions used their own protocols to collect whole blood in K2EDTA tubes. For TCRbeta analysis, collaborator samples were shipped as frozen whole blood, as isolated PBMCs, or as DNA extracted from either sample type. Specimen: peripheral blood. This clonotype was sampled from a human donor in a cohort sampled during active COVID-19. The rearrangement joined TRBV5-1 to TRBJ2-7, with 8 bases matching TRBD1. The DNA is as follows: TGCGCCAGCAGGGGGGGCCCGGGACAGGTTTCCTACGAGCAGTACTTC. This codes for CASRGGPGQVSYEQYF. Where the CDR3 stops, the reference TRBV5-1 and TRBJ2-7 genes take over; the full variable domain is KAGVTQTPRYLIKTRGQQVTLSCSPISGHRSVSWYQQTPGQGLQFLFEYFSETQRNKGNFPGRFSGRQFSNSRSEMNVSTLELGDSALYLCASRGGPGQVSYEQYFGPGTRLTVT.